One sample yielded the 28 T cell receptor beta chains listed below, sequenced in a study of blood T cell repertoires in COVID-19. Data came from immunoSEQ multiplex PCR; TCRdb stores just in-frame clones and leaves some out. The sample lists about 240,000 clones, roughly 83% seen once, with more than 9.5% in the top ten. The sequenced sample was peripheral blood. All receptors derive from a woman of 80 years or more with acute or convalescent COVID-19.

The genes are TRBV6-6 and TRBJ1-2; weak D call: TRBD1 (6 bases). The CDR3 has 16 amino acids. Germline values: CDR1 MNHNY, CDR2 SVGAGI (reference sequence). Between the trimmed V and J ends, which lost 4 bases and 5 bases, there was a span of 20 bases. This CDR3 reads CASSSQDRTPSYGYTF. The CDR3 DNA is TGTGCCAGCAGTTCCCAAGACAGGACACCCTCTTATGGCTACACCTTC.

CDR3 residues: CASSQWPQVDRSHEKLFF. The CDR3 DNA reads as TGTGCCAGCAGCCAATGGCCCCAGGTCGATAGGTCCCATGAAAAACTGTTTTTT. The rearrangement links TRBV3-1 (or the pseudogene TRBV3-2) to TRBJ1-4; no definite D call. The CDR3 runs to 18 residues. Germline V gene data show CDR1 as LGHDT and CDR2 as YNNKEL (reference sequence). Trimming removed 2 bases from V and 6 bases from J, with 22 bases in between.

V and J are TRBV5-4 and TRBJ1-1, with a weak D call TRBD1 (6 bases). Between the trimmed V and J ends, which lost 4 bases and 3 bases, there was a span of 16 bases. CDR1 and CDR2 from the germline V gene are SGHNT and YYREEE (reference sequence). The CDR3 length is 15 residues. CDR3 nucleotides: TGTGCCAGCAGCCCGGACGGGACACGCCACACTGAAGCTTTCTTT. Amino acid sequence: CASSPDGTRHTEAFF.

The chain employs TRBV5-1 and TRBJ1-1, with 10 bases aligning to TRBD1. Germline V CDR1 and CDR2: SGHRS, YFSETQ. The CDR3 loop spans 17 amino acids. J was trimmed by 5 bases and V by 1 base; bases with no gene match: 11. The CDR3 DNA sequence: TGCGCCAGCAGCTTGTCCGGGACAGGGGACCCCCGGACTGAAGCTTTCTTT. Its protein is CASSLSGTGDPRTEAFF.

CDR3 sequence reads: CASSLGGSGVSYEQYF. The CDR3 DNA sequence: TGTGCCAGCAGCTTGGGGGGTAGCGGGGTTTCCTACGAGCAGTACTTC. The genes are TRBV5-4 and TRBJ2-7; 8 bases align to TRBD2. This CDR3 region has 16 residues. Unmatched junction bases numbered 6, after V lost 0 bases and J lost 1 base. The germline CDR1 and CDR2 sequences are SGHNT and YYREEE (reference sequence).

This chain links TRBV15 with TRBJ2-1, with D unresolved. The V gene lost 3 bases and the J gene lost 0 bases, with 12 bases spanning the gap. Germline lookup yields CDR1 LNHNV and CDR2 YYDKDF (reference sequence). The CDR3 contains 16 residues. CDR3: CATSRGDSRSYNEQFF. The CDR3 DNA is TGTGCCACCAGCAGGGGTGACTCCCGCTCCTACAATGAGCAGTTCTTC.

This chain uses TRBV7-9 with TRBJ1-4; D unclear. Germline values: CDR1 SEHNR, CDR2 FQNEAQ (reference sequence). V lost 4 bases and J lost 11, with 23 bases in between. The CDR3 is made up of 16 amino acids. In nucleotides, the CDR3 is TGTGCCAGCAGCTCCTCACCGACTCCAGCGGGCGAGAAACTGTTTTTT. The encoded protein is CASSSSPTPAGEKLFF.

Only a few counts were recorded for this clone. The chain combines TRBV6-6 with TRBJ1-6; D is perhaps TRBD1 (5 bases). This CDR3 spans 14 amino acids. The germline V and J ends were trimmed by 6 bases and 4 bases, with 10 bases remaining between them. The germline V gene has CDR1 MNHNY and CDR2 SVGAGI (reference sequence). CDR3 in DNA: TGTGCCAGCAGGGACATCACATATAATTCACCCCTCCACTTT. Protein product: CASRDITYNSPLHF.

The rearrangement links TRBV28 to TRBJ2-7, with TRBD2 matching over 11 bases. Germline CDR1 reads MDHEN; CDR2 reads SYDVKM. The CDR3 totals 15 residues. V shed 2 bases, J shed 3 bases, and the junction held 3 bases outside the gene matches. CDR3 DNA: TGTGCCAGCAGTTTAGGACTAGCGGGTTTCTACGAGCAGTACTTC. Translation gives CASSLGLAGFYEQYF.

DNA of the CDR3: TGTGCCAGTAAACGGTCAGGCCTCAATCAGCCCCAGCATTTT. Translation gives CASKRSGLNQPQHF. The chain uses TRBV27 and TRBJ1-5; D is undetermined. The germline V gene has CDR1 MNHEY and CDR2 SMNVEV (reference sequence). V was trimmed by 9 bases and J by 3 bases, leaving 15 bases between them. The CDR3 sequence is 14 residues long.

The chain recombines TRBV7-2 with TRBJ2-2; TRBD2 aligns across 9 bases. Germline V CDR1 and CDR2: SGHTA, FQGNSA. The CDR3 spans 16 residues. With V trimmed by 4 bases and J by 4 bases, 7 bases remained unmatched. The CDR3 nucleotides are TGTGCCAGCAGCTCCTATCGCGGGGGGGCCACCGGGGAGCTGTTTTTT. It specifies CASSSYRGGATGELFF.

This rearrangement joins TRBV18 to TRBJ2-7; the D gene is possibly TRBD2 (6 bases). CDR3 length: 15 residues. Per germline, CDR1 KGHSH and CDR2 LQKENI. The V and J ends lost 6 bases and 4 bases respectively, with 19 bases between them. The CDR3 sequence: CASSKDFGGAYEQYF. CDR3 DNA sequence: TGTGCCAGCTCGAAGGATTTTGGAGGGGCTTACGAGCAGTACTTC.

This chain connects TRBV29-1 to TRBJ1-2, with 9 bases identical to TRBD1. The ends lost 4 bases at V and 5 bases at J; junction bases unmatched: 2. The CDR3 extends over 12 amino acids. Per germline, CDR1 SQVTM and CDR2 ANQGSEA. CDR3 sequence reads: CSVGGTGYGYTF. DNA for the CDR3: TGCAGCGTTGGGGGGACAGGGTATGGCTACACCTTC.

This clone was seen only once. V usage is TRBV6-1 and J usage is TRBJ1-2; no definite D call. Germline-derived CDR1 and CDR2 are MNHNS and SASEGT. The CDR3 covers 14 residues. V lost 2 bases to trimming and J lost 4 bases, with 11 bases between them. Written as DNA, the CDR3 is TGTGCCAGCAGTGAAATCGGGGAGGCCTATGGCTACACCTTC. Translation: CASSEIGEAYGYTF.

V usage is TRBV9 and J usage is TRBJ1-4; 11 bases are a match to TRBD1. CDR1 is SGDLS and CDR2 is YYNGEE in the germline V gene. The CDR3 sequence is 15 residues long. V lost 4 bases to trimming and J lost 8 bases; unmatched junction nucleotides: 7. The CDR3 loop reads CASSPGQGAREKLFF. DNA for the CDR3: TGTGCCAGCAGCCCTGGACAGGGGGCAAGGGAAAAACTGTTTTTT.

CDR3 sequence (DNA): TGTGCCAGCAGCTCCAGACAGGGTAATGAAAAACTGTTTTTT. It translates to CASSSRQGNEKLFF. The V call is TRBV7-9, the J call TRBJ1-4; TRBD1 agrees at 7 bases. V shed 4 bases and J 4 bases; nucleotides not matched to a gene: 3. CDR3 size: 14 residues. Germline CDR1 SEHNR, CDR2 FQNEAQ (reference sequence).

The chain employs TRBV7-6 and TRBJ2-1, with D perhaps matching TRBD2 (7 bases). Germline V lookup: CDR1 SGHVS, CDR2 FNYEAQ. Trimming shortened V by 9 bases and J by 6 bases, and 21 bases separated the two germline ends. This CDR3 contains 15 residues. Here the CDR3 reads CARRDGGHFLNEQFF. The CDR3 DNA reads as TGTGCCAGAAGAGACGGGGGGCACTTCCTCAATGAGCAGTTCTTC.

The rearrangement links TRBV5-1 to TRBJ2-7, with D possibly TRBD1 on 5 matching bases. This CDR3 is built from 15 residues. The germline V gene has CDR1 SGHRS and CDR2 YFSETQ. Trimming took 1 base from V and 0 from J, leaving 11 bases between them. The CDR3 DNA follows: TGCGCCAGCAGCTTGAACCCGACAGCCTCCTACGAGCAGTACTTC. Its protein is CASSLNPTASYEQYF.

There are a few counts of this clone. This chain uses TRBV27 with TRBJ2-3, with D possibly matching TRBD2 (5 bases). The CDR3 length is 12 residues. The germline V and J ends were trimmed by 6 bases and 9 bases, with 13 bases remaining between them. CDR1 is MNHEY, CDR2 SMNVEV, per germline (reference sequence). The CDR3 protein is CASSLVEGTQYF. As DNA, the CDR3 is TGTGCCAGCAGCCTCGTCGAGGGCACGCAGTATTTT.

This chain joins TRBV13 and TRBJ1-4; possible D gene TRBD1, 6 bases. Germline CDR1 is PRHDT and CDR2 is FYEKMQ (reference sequence). The V and J ends lost 5 bases and 2 bases respectively, with 18 bases between them. This CDR3 region has 17 residues. The CDR3 region is CASSLTGGLGTNEKLFF. The CDR3 DNA sequence: TGTGCCAGCAGCCTCACGGGGGGGCTTGGTACTAATGAAAAACTGTTTTTT.

This clone was observed a single time. V gene TRBV7-9 combines with J gene TRBJ2-2; TRBD1 aligns across 11 bases. V lost 5 bases to trimming and J lost 4 bases; unmatched junction nucleotides: 9. The germline V gene encodes CDR1 SEHNR and CDR2 FQNEAQ (reference sequence). The CDR3 extends over 17 amino acids. The CDR3 protein is CASSRPAGTGGTGELFF. The CDR3 DNA follows: TGTGCCAGCAGCCGCCCCGCCGGGACAGGGGGCACCGGGGAGCTGTTTTTT.

The chain couples TRBV19 to TRBJ2-6; 9 positions match TRBD1. Trimming cost V 0 bases and J 1 base; bases outside gene matches: 4. CDR3 length equals 18 residues. CDR1 is LNHDA, CDR2 SQIVND, per germline (reference sequence). The chain's CDR3 is CASSIDQDRGSGANVLTF. In DNA form, the CDR3 reads TGTGCCAGTAGTATAGATCAGGACAGGGGATCTGGGGCCAACGTCCTGACTTTC.

CDR3 DNA sequence: TGTGCCAGCAGCTTATCCAGGCAGGGGACCCCCAACTATGGCTACACCTTC. Translation gives CASSLSRQGTPNYGYTF. The J gene is TRBJ1-2, the V gene TRBV7-8; a weak D match, TRBD1 (6 bases). Between the trimmed V and J ends, which lost 2 bases and 2 bases, there was a span of 18 bases. The CDR3 consists of 17 residues. Germline V CDR1 and CDR2: SGHVS, FQNEAQ.

This chain connects TRBV5-1 to TRBJ2-7; 7 positions match TRBD2. This CDR3 contains 14 residues. J was trimmed by 2 bases and V by 2 bases; bases with no gene match: 4. Looked up from germline, CDR1 is SGHRS and CDR2 is YFSETQ. CDR3 sequence (DNA): TGCGCCAGCAGCTTTACAGCGGGGACCTACGAGCAGTACTTC. Translating gives CASSFTAGTYEQYF.

This sequence joins TRBV27 and TRBJ1-5; 10 nucleotides match TRBD1. In germline, CDR1 is MNHEY, CDR2 SMNVEV (reference sequence). This CDR3 is 16 amino acids long. J gave up 0 bases and V 2 bases, and 1 base lay outside the gene matches. The CDR3 loop is CASSLGTGDSNQPQHF. DNA for the CDR3: TGTGCCAGCAGTTTAGGGACAGGGGATAGCAATCAGCCCCAGCATTTT.

The chain uses TRBV30 and TRBJ1-6; 8 bases are a match to TRBD1. The CDR3 length is 16 residues. Per the germline V gene, CDR1 is GTSNPN and CDR2 is SVGIG (reference sequence). With V trimmed by 3 bases and J by 0 bases, 4 bases remained unmatched. This CDR3 is CAWRTGGSSYNSPLHF. In DNA form, the CDR3 reads TGTGCCTGGAGAACAGGGGGGAGCTCCTATAATTCACCCCTCCACTTT.

This chain joins TRBV27 and TRBJ2-2; 9 bases agree with TRBD1. The CDR3 sequence is 14 residues long. Trimming took 10 bases from V and 6 from J; bases not matched to a gene: 9. The germline gives CDR1 MNHEY, CDR2 SMNVEV (reference sequence). CDR3 sequence: CATRRTGAAGELFF. In nucleotides, the CDR3 is TGTGCCACCAGGAGGACAGGGGCAGCCGGGGAGCTGTTTTTT.

The chain combines TRBV5-5 with TRBJ2-5; no clear D gene. Per the germline V gene, CDR1 is SGHKS and CDR2 is YYEKEE (reference sequence). Trimming pared 2 bases from V and 5 bases from J, leaving 10 bases between. The CDR3 is 13 amino acids. CDR3 region: CASSFRVTETQYF. In DNA, the CDR3 is TGTGCCAGCAGCTTTCGGGTAACGGAGACCCAGTACTTC.